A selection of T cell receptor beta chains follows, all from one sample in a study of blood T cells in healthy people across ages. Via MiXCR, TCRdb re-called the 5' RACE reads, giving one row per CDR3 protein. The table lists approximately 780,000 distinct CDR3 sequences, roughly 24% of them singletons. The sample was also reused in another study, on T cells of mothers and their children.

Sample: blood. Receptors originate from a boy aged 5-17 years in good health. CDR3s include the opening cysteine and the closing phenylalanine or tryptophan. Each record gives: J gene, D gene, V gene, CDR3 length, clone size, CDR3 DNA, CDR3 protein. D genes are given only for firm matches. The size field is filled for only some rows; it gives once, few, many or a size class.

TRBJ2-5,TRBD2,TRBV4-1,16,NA,TGCGCCAGCAGCCTCGGACTAGCGGGTGACCAAGAGACCCAGTACTTC,CASSLGLAGDQETQYF
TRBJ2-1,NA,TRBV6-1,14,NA,TGTGCCAGCAGGGAGCCGGGGGCATACAATGAGCAGTTCTTC,CASREPGAYNEQFF
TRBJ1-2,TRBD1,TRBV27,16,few,TGTGCCAGCAGCCCCAGCGGGCTACAGGGGGCGGGGGGCTACACCTTC,CASSPSGLQGAGGYTF
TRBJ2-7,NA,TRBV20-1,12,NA,TGCAGTGCTAGAGATCAGCCCCGGGGGCAGTACTTC,CSARDQPRGQYF
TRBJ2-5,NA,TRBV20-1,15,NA,TGCAGTGCTAGGCAAGGGGGTGCGTACCAAGAGACCCAGTACTTC,CSARQGGAYQETQYF
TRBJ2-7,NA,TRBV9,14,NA,TGTGCCAGCAGCCCCTCGGACGTCTCCTACGAGCAGTACTTC,CASSPSDVSYEQYF
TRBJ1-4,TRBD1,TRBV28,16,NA,TGTGCCAGCAGTCTCCCCGGGACAGCGGTATATGAAAAACTGTTTTTT,CASSLPGTAVYEKLFF
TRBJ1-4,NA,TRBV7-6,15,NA,TGTGCCAGCAGCCCCGCGCCGATCAGGGGTGAAAAACTGTTTTTT,CASSPAPIRGEKLFF
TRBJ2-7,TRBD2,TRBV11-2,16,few,TGTGCCAGCAGCAAACTAGCGGGGGGGCGAGTCTCCGAGCAGTACTTC,CASSKLAGGRVSEQYF
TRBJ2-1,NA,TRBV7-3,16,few,TGTGCCAGCAGCCCGCAGGCTGCGGGGTCCTACAATGAGCAGTTCTTC,CASSPQAAGSYNEQFF
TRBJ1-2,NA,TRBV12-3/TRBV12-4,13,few,TGTGCCAGCAGTTTACCCGCTCTACGTGGCTACACCTTC,CASSLPALRGYTF
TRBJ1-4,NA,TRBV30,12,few,TGTGCCTGGAGACGGATTAATGAAAAACTGTTTTTT,CAWRRINEKLFF
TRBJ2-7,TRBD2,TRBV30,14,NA,TGTGCCTGGGCCACACCGGGACTAGCTCGCGAGCAGTACTTC,CAWATPGLAREQYF
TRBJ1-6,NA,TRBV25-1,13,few,TGTGCCAGTGGGGACACGCATAATTCACCCCTCCGCTTT,CASGDTHNSPLRF
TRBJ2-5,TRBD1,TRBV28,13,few,TGTGCCAGCGGACAGGGCAGTGGAGAGACCCAGTACTTC,CASGQGSGETQYF
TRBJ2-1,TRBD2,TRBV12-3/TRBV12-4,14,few,TGTGCCAGCAGTTTATCGCCTCTAGCGGGAGAGCAGTTCTTC,CASSLSPLAGEQFF
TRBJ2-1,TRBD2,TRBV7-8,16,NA,TGTGCCAGCAGCTTAGAGACTAGCGCTAGGTACAATGAGCAGTTCTTC,CASSLETSARYNEQFF
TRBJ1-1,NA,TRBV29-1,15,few,TGCAGCGTTGAACTTCACGGGGGGAGGAACACTGAAGCTTTCTTT,CSVELHGGRNTEAFF
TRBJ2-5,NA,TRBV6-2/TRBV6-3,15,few,TGTGCCAGCAGTTACTCGAGTAGGGTACAAGAGACCCAGTACTTC,CASSYSSRVQETQYF
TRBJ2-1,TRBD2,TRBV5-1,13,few,TGCGCCAGCAGCATCCGGGACTATGATGAGCAGTTCTTC,CASSIRDYDEQFF
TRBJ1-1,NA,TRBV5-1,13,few,TGCGCCAGCAGCCCTCAGTGGGGCACTGAAGCTTTCTTT,CASSPQWGTEAFF
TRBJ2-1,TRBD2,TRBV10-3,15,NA,TGTGCCATCAGTGTTAGCGGGGGGGCGGGGAATGAGCAGTTCTTC,CAISVSGGAGNEQFF
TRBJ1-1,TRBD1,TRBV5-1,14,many,TGCGCCAGCAGCTTTAGACAGGGAGGCACTGAAGCTTTCTTT,CASSFRQGGTEAFF
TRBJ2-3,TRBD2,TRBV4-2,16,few,TGTGCCAGCAGCCAAGAGGAGGGGAGGGGCACAGATACGCAGTATTTT,CASSQEEGRGTDTQYF
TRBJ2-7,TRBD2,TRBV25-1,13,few,TGTGCCAGCAGTGGTGGACTAGCGGGCGAGCAGTACTTC,CASSGGLAGEQYF
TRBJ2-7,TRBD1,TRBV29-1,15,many,TGCAGCGTTGAAGACAGGGGGCTATCCTCCTACGAGCAGTACTTC,CSVEDRGLSSYEQYF
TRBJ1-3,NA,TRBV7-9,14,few,TGTGCCAGCAGCCCCGGGACAAAAGGAAACACCATATATTTT,CASSPGTKGNTIYF
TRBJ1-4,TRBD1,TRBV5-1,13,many,TGCGCCAGCAGTGGAGGGGGCGACGAAAAACTGTTTTTT,CASSGGGDEKLFF